The T cell receptor (beta chain) described here comes from a study of blood T cell repertoires in COVID-19. About the research overall: Specimens from acute and convalescent COVID-19 originated in the United States, Italy and Spain.

Clones were read by immunoSEQ multiplex PCR, and TCRdb kept only the in-frame ones, dropping some. The data show tens of thousands of clones, 75% to 90% seen once. CDR1 and CDR2 from the germline V gene are SGHTA and FQGNSA. V dropped 3 bases and J dropped 0 bases, with 9 bases sitting between them. The CDR3 spans 15 residues. The gene calls are TRBV7-2 and TRBJ1-3; possibly TRBD1 for D (6 bases). Sequenced sample: peripheral blood. The TCR was taken from a woman aged 55-75 years with COVID-19, enrolled during active disease. CDR3 sequence: CASSFGQYSGNTIYF. For the CDR3, the DNA is TGTGCCAGCAGCTTCGGACAGTACTCTGGAAACACCATATATTTT. Based on the CDR3 plus reference TRBV7-2 and TRBJ1-3, the full variable domain is GAGVSQSPSNKVTEKGKDVELRCDPISGHTALYWYRQSLGQGLEFLIYFQGNSAPDKSGLPSDRFSAERTGGSVSTLTIQRTQQEDSAVYLCASSFGQYSGNTIYFGEGSWLTVV.